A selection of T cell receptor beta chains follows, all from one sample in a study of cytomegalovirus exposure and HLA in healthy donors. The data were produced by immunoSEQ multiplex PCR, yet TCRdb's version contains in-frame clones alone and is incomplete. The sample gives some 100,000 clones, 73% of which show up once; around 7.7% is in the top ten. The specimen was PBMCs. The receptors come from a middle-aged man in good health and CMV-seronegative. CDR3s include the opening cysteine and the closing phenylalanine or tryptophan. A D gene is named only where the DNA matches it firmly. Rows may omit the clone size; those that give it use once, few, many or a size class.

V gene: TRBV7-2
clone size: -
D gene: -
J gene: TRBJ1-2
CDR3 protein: CASSAMIGGQPGYTF
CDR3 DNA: TGTGCCAGCAGCGCGATGATCGGAGGACAGCCGGGCTACACCTTC

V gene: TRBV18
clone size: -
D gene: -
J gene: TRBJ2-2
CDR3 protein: CASSERDTGELFF
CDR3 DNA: TGTGCCAGCTCCGAGCGCGACACCGGGGAGCTGTTTTTT

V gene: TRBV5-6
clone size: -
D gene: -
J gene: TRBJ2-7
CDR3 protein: CASSLGFRTRDEQYF
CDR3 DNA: TGTGCCAGCAGCTTGGGGTTTAGGACTCGCGACGAGCAGTACTTC

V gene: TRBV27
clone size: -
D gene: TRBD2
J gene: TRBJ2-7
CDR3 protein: CASSLFGRAGGSYEQYF
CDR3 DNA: TGTGCCAGCAGTTTATTCGGTAGAGCGGGGGGCTCCTACGAGCAGTACTTC

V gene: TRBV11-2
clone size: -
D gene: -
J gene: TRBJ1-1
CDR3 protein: CASSSTYGNTEAFF
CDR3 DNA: TGTGCCAGCAGCTCCACCTACGGGAACACTGAAGCTTTCTTT

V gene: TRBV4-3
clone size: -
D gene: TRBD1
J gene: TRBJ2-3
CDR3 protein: CASSQGPGQGSTDTQYF
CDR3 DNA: TGCGCCAGCAGCCAAGGGCCGGGACAGGGAAGCACAGATACGCAGTATTTT

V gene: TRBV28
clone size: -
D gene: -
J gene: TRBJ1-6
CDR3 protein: CASRVRGSSYNSPLHF
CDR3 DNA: TGTGCCAGCCGGGTTAGGGGGAGCTCCTATAATTCACCCCTCCACTTT

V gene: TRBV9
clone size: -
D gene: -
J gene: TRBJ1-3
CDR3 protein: CASSVAGGNTIYF
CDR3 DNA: TGTGCCAGCAGCGTAGCTGGGGGGAACACCATATATTTT

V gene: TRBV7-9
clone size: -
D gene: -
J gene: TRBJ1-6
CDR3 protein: CASSPSGNSPLHF
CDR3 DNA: TGTGCCAGCAGCCCCTCGGGGAATTCACCCCTCCACTTT

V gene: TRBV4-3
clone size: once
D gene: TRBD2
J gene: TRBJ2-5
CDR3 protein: CASSQDWGGYQETQYF
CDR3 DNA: TGCGCCAGCAGCCAAGATTGGGGGGGGTACCAAGAGACCCAGTACTTC

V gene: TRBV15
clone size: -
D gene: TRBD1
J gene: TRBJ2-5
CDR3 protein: CATSSDPVKGAEETQYF
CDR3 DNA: TGTGCCACCAGCAGTGACCCAGTTAAGGGGGCCGAGGAGACCCAGTACTTC

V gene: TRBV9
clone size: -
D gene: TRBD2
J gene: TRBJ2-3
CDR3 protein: CASSVVSGGGTDTQYF
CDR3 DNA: TGTGCCAGCAGCGTAGTTAGCGGGGGGGGCACAGATACGCAGTATTTT

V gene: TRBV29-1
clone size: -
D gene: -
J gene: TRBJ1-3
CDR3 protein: CSVGHPDSDTIYF
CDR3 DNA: TGCAGCGTGGGACACCCGGACAGTGACACCATATATTTT

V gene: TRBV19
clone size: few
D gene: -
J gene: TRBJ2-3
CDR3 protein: CASRQAGNRADTQYF
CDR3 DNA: TGTGCCAGTAGACAAGCGGGCAACCGAGCAGATACGCAGTATTTT

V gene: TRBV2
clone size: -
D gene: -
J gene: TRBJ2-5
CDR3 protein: CASSGEQETQYF
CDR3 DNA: TGTGCCAGCAGTGGCGAGCAAGAGACCCAGTACTTC

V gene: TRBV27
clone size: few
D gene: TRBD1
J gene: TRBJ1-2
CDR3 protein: CASSRQGNYGYTF
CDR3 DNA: TGTGCCAGCAGTCGACAGGGCAACTATGGCTACACCTTC

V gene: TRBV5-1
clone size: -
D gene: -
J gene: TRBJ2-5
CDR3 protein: CASSLSAGQETQYF
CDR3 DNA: TGCGCCAGCAGCTTGTCGGCAGGGCAAGAGACCCAGTACTTC

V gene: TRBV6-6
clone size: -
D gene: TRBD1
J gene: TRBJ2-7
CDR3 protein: CASSRNRGRRYEQYF
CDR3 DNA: TGTGCCAGCAGCCGCAACAGGGGGCGACGCTACGAGCAGTACTTC

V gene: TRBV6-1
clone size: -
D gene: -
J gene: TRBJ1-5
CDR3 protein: CASSEAGGVGQPQHF
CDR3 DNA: TGTGCCAGCAGTGAAGCAGGGGGTGTGGGTCAGCCCCAGCATTTT

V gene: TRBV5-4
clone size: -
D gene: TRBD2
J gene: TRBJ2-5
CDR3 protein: CASTRTSGDPQETQYF
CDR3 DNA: TGTGCCAGCACCCGGACTAGCGGGGATCCACAAGAGACCCAGTACTTC

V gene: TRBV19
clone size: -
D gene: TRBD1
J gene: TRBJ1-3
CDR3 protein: CASSVTGTAGSGNTIYF
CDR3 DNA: TGTGCCAGTAGTGTAACCGGGACAGCGGGCTCTGGAAACACCATATATTTT

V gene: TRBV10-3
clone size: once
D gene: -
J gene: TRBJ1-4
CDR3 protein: CAISPGGANNEKLFF
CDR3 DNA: TGTGCCATCAGTCCGGGGGGGGCCAATAATGAAAAACTGTTTTTT

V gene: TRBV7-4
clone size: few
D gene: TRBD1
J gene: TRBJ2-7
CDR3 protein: CASSQGRFSGTGAYEQYF
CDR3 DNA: TGTGCCAGCAGCCAGGGTCGGTTTTCAGGGACAGGGGCCTACGAGCAGTACTTC

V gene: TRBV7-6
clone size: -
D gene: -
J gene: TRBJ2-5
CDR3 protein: CASNLGQIRGETQYF
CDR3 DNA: TGTGCCAGCAATTTAGGGCAGATCCGGGGAGAGACCCAGTACTTC

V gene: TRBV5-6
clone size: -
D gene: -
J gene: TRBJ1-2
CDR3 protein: CASSTGDNYGYTF
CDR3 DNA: TGTGCCAGCAGCACGGGGGATAACTATGGCTACACCTTC

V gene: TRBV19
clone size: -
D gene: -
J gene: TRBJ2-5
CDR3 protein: CASNKEGETQYF
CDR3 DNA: TGTGCCAGTAACAAGGAGGGCGAGACCCAGTACTTC

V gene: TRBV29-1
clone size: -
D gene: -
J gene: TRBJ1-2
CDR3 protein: CSVVTASIYGYTF
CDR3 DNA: TGCAGCGTTGTGACAGCGTCAATATATGGCTACACCTTC

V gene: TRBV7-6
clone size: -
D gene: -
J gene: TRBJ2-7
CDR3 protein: CASSGGGTYEQYF
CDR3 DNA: TGTGCCAGCAGCGGGGGAGGTACCTACGAGCAGTACTTC

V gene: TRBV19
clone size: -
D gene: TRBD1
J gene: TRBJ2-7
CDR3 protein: CASQDRFEYF
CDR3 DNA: TGTGCCAGTCAGGACAGGTTTGAGTACTTC

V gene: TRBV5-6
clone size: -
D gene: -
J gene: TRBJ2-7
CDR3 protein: CASSFTGAEQYF
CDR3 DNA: TGTGCCAGCAGCTTTACAGGAGCCGAGCAGTACTTC

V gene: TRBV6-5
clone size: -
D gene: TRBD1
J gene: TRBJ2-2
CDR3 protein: CASTRGLPTGELFF
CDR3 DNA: TGTGCCAGCACAAGGGGGCTCCCAACCGGGGAGCTGTTTTTT

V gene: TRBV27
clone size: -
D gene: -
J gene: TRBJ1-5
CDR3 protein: CASSLYSNSNQPQHF
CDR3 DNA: TGTGCCAGCAGTTTATACAGTAATAGCAATCAGCCCCAGCATTTT

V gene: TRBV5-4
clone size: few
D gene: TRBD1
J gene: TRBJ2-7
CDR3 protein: CASSLSFDRGRLYEQYF
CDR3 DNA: TGTGCCAGCAGCTTGTCCTTTGACAGGGGGAGACTCTACGAGCAGTACTTC

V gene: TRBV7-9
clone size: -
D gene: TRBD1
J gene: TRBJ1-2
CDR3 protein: CASSLPGDSSNYGYTF
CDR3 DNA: TGTGCCAGCAGCCTTCCCGGGGACAGCTCTAACTATGGCTACACCTTC

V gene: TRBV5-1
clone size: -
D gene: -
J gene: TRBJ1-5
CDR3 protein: CASSQGKEGQPQHF
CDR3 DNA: TGCGCCAGCAGCCAGGGGAAAGAAGGTCAGCCCCAGCATTTT

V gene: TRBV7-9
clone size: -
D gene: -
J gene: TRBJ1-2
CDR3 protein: CASSSTPAGGGYTF
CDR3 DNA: TGTGCCAGCAGCTCCACCCCCGCCGGGGGTGGCTACACCTTC